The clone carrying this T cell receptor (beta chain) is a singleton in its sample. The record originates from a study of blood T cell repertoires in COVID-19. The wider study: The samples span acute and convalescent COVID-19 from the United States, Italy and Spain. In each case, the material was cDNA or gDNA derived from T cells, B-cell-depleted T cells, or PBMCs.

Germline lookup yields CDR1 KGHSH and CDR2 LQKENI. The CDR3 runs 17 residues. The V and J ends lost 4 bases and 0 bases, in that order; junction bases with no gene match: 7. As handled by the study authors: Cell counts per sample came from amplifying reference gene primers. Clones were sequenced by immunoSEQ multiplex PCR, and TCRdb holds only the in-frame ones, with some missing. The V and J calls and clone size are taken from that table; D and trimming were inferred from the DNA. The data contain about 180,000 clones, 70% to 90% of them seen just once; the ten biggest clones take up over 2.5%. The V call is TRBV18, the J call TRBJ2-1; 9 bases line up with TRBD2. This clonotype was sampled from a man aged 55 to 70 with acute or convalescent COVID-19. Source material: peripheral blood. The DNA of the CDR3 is TGTGCCAGCTCACTCTATAGCGGGAGTAACTCCTACAATGAGCAGTTCTTC. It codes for CASSLYSGSNSYNEQFF.